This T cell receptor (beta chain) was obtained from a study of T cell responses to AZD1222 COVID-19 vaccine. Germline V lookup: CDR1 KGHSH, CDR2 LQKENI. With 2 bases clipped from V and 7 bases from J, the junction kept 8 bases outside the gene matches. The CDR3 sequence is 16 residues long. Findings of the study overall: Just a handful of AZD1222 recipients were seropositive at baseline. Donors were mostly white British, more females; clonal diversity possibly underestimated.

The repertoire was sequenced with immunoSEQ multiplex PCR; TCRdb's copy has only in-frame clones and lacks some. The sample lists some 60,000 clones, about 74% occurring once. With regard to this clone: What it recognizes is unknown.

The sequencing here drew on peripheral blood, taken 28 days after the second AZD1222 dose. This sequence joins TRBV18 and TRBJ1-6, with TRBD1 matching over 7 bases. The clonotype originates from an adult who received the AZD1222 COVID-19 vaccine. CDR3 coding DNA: TGTGCCAGCTCACCAGGGAGCGGGACAGAGAATTCACCCCTCCACTTT. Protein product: CASSPGSGTENSPLHF.